The TCR beta chain under discussion was sequenced for a study of blood T cells in healthy people across ages. Study-wide findings and caveats: Diversity of TCR beta per million T cells declined in a roughly linear way with age.

Alongside a J-beta primer mix, a sample-barcoded 5' primer served in a second PCR lasting about 7 to 11 cycles. Every cDNA was tagged by a template-switch adaptor with 12 random nucleotides. TCRdb processed the 5' RACE reads anew with MiXCR; each CDR3 protein has one entry. The sample includes about 840,000 distinct CDR3 sequences, 25% to 35% of them seen just once. As regards this clonotype: The antigen is undetermined. Given a much more abundant clone one base away, this may be a read error.

In germline, CDR1 is SQVTM, CDR2 ANQGSEA. This CDR3 spans 12 amino acids. With 4 bases removed from V and 3 bases from J, the gap between germline ends came to 10 bases. This sample also appeared in a second study, on T cells of mothers and their children.

The TCR originated in a woman aged 40-49 years in good health. Sample: blood. The chain combines TRBV29-1 with TRBJ2-7; a possible D gene is TRBD2 (5 bases). The CDR3 region is CSVVSGRYEQYF. CDR3 DNA sequence: TGCAGCGTTGTCAGCGGCCGCTACGAGCAGTACTTC.